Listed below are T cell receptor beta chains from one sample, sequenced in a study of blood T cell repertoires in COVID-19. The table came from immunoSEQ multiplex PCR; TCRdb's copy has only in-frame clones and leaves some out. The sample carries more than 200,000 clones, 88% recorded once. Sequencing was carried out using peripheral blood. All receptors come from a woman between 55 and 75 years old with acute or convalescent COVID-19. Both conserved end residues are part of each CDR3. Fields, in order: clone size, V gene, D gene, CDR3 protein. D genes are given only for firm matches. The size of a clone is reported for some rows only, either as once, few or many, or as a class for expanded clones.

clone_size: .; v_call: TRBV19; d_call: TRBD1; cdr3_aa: CASSPLGQGGETQYF
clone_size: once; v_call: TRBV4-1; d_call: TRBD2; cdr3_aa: CASSRFSGGVDTQYF
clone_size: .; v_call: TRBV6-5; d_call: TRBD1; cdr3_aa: CASSYGDRSSEKLFF
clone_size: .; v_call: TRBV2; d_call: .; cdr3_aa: CASIPGRVNSPLHF
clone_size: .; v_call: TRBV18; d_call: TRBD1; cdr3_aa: CASSPGTGQDQPQHF
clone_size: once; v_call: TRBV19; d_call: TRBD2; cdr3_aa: CASSGGRVRWREATDTQYF
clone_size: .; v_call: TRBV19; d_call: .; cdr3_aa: CASKVGPTAGEKLFF
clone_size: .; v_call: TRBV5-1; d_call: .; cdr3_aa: CASSVSPSQPQHF
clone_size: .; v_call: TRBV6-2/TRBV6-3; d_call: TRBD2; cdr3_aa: CASSYSAGQNNEQFF
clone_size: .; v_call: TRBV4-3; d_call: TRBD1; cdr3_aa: CASSQEGGDRETQYF
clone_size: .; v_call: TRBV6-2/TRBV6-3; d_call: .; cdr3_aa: CASSYSRIEAFF
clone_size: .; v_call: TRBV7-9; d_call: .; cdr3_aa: CASSPGQAGAGELFF
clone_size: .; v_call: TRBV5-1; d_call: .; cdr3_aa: CASSLGSGNYEKLFF
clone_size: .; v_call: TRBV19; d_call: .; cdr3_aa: CASSIVSTGRQETQYF
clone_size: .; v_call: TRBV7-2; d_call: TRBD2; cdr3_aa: CASSLGVSGGASSYEQYF
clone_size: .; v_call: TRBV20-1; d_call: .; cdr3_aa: CSARVNTEAFF
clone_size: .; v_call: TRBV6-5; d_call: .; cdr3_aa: CASRPGGLEKLFF
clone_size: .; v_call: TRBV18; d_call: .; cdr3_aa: CASSRQGTDTQYF
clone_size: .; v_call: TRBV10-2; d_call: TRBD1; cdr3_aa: CAAPPSGQGVYEQYF
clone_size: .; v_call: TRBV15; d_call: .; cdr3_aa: CATSRRTTTVMFVNEQFF
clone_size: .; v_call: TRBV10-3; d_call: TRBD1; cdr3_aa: CAISNPTGGSYEQYF
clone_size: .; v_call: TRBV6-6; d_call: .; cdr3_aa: CASSYSYQGGTEAFF
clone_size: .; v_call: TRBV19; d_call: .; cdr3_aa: CASTLRRVNQPQHF
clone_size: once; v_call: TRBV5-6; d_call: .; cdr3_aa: CASSLAGGTGELFF
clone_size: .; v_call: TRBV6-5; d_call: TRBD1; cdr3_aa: CASSYQGVAGYTF
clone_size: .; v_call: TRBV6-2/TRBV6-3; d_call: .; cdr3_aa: CASSIGGPLHF
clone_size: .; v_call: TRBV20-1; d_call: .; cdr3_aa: CSASRTGSYGYTF
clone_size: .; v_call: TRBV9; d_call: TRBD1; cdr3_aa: CAGRQGACNQPQHF
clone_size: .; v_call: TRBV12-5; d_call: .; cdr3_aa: CASGFPDRTYEQYF
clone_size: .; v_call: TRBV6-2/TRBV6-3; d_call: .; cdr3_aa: CASSRNEQFF
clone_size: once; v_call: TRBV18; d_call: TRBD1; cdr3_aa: CASSRGTGATNYGYTF
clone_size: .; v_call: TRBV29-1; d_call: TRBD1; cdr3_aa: CSVADRAGGAFF
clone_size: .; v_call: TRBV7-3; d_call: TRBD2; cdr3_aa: CASSHGTSGYYNEQFF
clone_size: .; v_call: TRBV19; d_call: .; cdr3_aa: CASTRGYSNQPQHF
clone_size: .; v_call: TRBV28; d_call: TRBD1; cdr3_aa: CASSPGTAHQPQHF
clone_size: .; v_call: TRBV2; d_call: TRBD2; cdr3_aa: CASRAGAPQETQYF
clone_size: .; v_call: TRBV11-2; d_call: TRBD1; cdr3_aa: CASSFQGQAPNSPLHF
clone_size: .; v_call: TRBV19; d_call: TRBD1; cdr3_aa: CASSPQGQGGNQPQHF
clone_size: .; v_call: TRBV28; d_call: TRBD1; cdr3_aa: CASGYWTGSVGYTF
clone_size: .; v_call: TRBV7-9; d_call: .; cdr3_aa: CASRFDSSGNTIYF
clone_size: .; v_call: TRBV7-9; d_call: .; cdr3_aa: CASSKEGTSGANVLTF
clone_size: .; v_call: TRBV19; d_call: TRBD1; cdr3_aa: CASSPDRVGYTF
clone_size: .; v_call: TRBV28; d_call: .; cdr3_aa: CASRGGQGYREKLFF
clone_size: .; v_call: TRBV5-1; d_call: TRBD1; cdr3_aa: CASSPDRGDQPQHF
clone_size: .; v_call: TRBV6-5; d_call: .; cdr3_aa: CASSYSSSRETQYF